The clone carrying this T cell receptor beta chain has at least ten counts. These data come from a study of T cell repertoires in cytomegalovirus infection. Study context: CMV infection and matching HLA type were both indicated by public TCR beta signatures.

The CDR3 has 13 amino acids. Germline CDR1 reads MNHNS; CDR2 reads SASEGT. Trimming shortened V by 2 bases and J by 6 bases, and 11 bases separated the two germline ends. A single record per CDR3 protein comes from TCRdb applying MiXCR to the reads. This table has fewer than 550,000 distinct CDR3 sequences, 26% appearing once. The sequence was collected from a human donor in good health (CMV status not recorded). Some clones in this sample may be carry-over from other donors' samples. The chain has TRBV6-1 and TRBJ2-7; D unclear. Sequenced input: PBMCs. CDR3 loop: CASSEPTPPEQYF. CDR3 nucleotide sequence: TGTGCCAGCAGTGAACCTACCCCCCCCGAGCAGTACTTC.